This T cell receptor beta chain was captured in a study of early T cells in non-severe SARS-CoV-2 infection. Study details: Investigators sequenced bulk RNA drawn from unsorted whole blood, and chains remained unpaired. The study's findings and limits: Matches to VDJdb favored anti-spike CD8 responses and missed private and CD4 specificities.

The CDR3 has 13 amino acids. V gave up 1 base and J gave up 1 base, with 4 bases separating them. As part of library construction, unique molecular identifiers were attached to individual cDNA molecules. TCRdb processed the 5' RACE reads anew with MiXCR; each CDR3 protein has one entry. The sample comprises about 31,000 distinct CDR3 sequences, roughly 7.1% of which are singletons, and less than 15% rests with the top ten. This clonotype was detected many times. The target antigen is unknown. This sample comprised whole blood, obtained at baseline. This rearrangement joins TRBV12-3 or TRBV12-4 to TRBJ1-1; D not certain. This TCR was sampled from an adult who was a healthcare worker with PCR-confirmed SARS-CoV-2 infection or an uninfected control (not recorded which). Here the CDR3 DNA reads TGTGCCAGCAGTTTAGGCCAGAACACTGAAGCTTTCTTT. Translation: CASSLGQNTEAFF.